This TCR beta chain was captured by sequencing in a study of blood T cell repertoires in COVID-19. Study at large: COVID-19 samples collected from the United States, Italy and Spain covered acute and convalescent phases. The cDNA or gDNA used as material had been derived from T cells, B-cell-depleted T cells, or PBMCs.

Germline CDR1 is LNHDA and CDR2 is SQIVND (reference sequence). J was trimmed by 5 bases and V by 7 bases; bases with no gene match: 1. The CDR3 contains 11 residues. Original analysis: Researchers report that nucleated cell counts were estimated from reference gene primer amplification. Here immunoSEQ multiplex PCR was the method, and the copy in TCRdb shows in-frame clones only, minus some. V, J and clone size were drawn from that table, and D and trimming were deduced from the DNA. The table shows over 45,000 clones, with 90% occurring only once. The genes are TRBV19 and TRBJ1-2; TRBD1 agrees at 7 bases. Sequenced: peripheral blood. This TCR was recovered from a middle-aged man with acute or convalescent COVID-19. As DNA, the CDR3 is TGTGCCAGTACCAGGGGGTATGGCTACACCTTC. Its protein product is CASTRGYGYTF.